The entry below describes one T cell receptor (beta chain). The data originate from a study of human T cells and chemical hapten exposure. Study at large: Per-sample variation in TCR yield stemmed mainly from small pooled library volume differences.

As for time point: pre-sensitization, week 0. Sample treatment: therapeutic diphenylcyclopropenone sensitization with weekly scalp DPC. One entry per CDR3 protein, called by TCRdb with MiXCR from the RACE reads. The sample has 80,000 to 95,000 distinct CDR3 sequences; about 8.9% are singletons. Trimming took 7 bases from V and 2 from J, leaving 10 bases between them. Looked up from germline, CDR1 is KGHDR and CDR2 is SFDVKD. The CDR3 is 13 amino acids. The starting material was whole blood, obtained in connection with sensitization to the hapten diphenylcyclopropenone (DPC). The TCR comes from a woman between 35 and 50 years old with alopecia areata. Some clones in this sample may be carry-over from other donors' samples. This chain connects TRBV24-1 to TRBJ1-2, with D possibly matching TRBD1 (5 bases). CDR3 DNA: TGTGCCACCAGGGCAGGGCCAAACTATGGCTACACCTTC. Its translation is CATRAGPNYGYTF.